The 4 T cell receptor beta chains listed next were all sequenced from one sample in a study of T cell responses to AZD1222 COVID-19 vaccine. Sequenced by immunoSEQ multiplex PCR; TCRdb stores in-frame clones only, minus some. The profile shows about 88,000 clones, about 89% of them singletons. This material consisted of peripheral blood, taken 28 days after the second AZD1222 dose. The origin of the receptors is an adult who received the AZD1222 COVID-19 vaccine.

This chain links TRBV20-1 with TRBJ1-1; D is undetermined. The CDR3 totals 11 residues. V was shortened by 6 bases and J by 1 base, with 6 bases between the two germline ends. CDR1 DFQATT and CDR2 SNEGSKA come from the germline V gene (reference sequence). CDR3 region: CSAPENTEAFF. The CDR3 DNA reads TGCAGTGCCCCAGAGAACACTGAAGCTTTCTTT.

The chain couples TRBV27 to TRBJ2-2; D is unclear. The CDR3 has 16 residues. From germline, CDR1 is MNHEY and CDR2 SMNVEV (reference sequence). Deletions cut 3 bases from V and 4 bases from J, with 15 bases between. CDR3 in amino acids: CASSLVGQFFTGELFF. DNA for the CDR3: TGTGCCAGCAGTTTGGTCGGGCAGTTCTTCACCGGGGAGCTGTTTTTT.

The chain couples TRBV30 to TRBJ1-6; D is possibly TRBD1 (6 bases). The CDR3 contains 13 residues. Trimming cost V 4 bases and J 7 bases, with 11 bases left between them. CDR1 and CDR2 from the germline V gene are GTSNPN and SVGIG (reference sequence). CDR3 nucleotide sequence: TGTGCCTGGAAGGTTGGGGGCAATTCACCCCTCCACTTT. Amino acid sequence: CAWKVGGNSPLHF.

This clone was detected once. This chain links TRBV6-5 with TRBJ1-6; perhaps TRBD1 as D (5 bases). CDR1 and CDR2 (germline): MNHEY, SVGAGI. The V end lost 6 bases, the J end lost 5 bases, and 11 bases lay between the germline ends. The CDR3 has 14 residues. The CDR3 here is CASRRDLNNSPLHF. CDR3 coding DNA: TGTGCCAGCAGACGGGACCTAAATAATTCACCCCTCCACTTT.